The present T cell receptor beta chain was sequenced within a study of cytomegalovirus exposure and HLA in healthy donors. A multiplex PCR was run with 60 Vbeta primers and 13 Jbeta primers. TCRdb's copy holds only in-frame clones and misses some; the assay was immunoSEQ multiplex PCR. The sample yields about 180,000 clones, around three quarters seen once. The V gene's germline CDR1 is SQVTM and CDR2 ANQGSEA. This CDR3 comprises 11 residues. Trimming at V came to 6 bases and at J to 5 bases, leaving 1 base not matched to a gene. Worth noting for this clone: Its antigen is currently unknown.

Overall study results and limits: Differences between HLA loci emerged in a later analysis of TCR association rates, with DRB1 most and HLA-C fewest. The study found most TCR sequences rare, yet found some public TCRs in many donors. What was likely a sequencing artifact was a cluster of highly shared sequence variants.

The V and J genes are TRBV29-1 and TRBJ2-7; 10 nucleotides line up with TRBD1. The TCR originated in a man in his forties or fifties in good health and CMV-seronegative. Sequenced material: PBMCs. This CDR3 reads CSVGQGNEQYF. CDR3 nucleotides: TGCAGCGTGGGACAGGGGAACGAGCAGTACTTC.